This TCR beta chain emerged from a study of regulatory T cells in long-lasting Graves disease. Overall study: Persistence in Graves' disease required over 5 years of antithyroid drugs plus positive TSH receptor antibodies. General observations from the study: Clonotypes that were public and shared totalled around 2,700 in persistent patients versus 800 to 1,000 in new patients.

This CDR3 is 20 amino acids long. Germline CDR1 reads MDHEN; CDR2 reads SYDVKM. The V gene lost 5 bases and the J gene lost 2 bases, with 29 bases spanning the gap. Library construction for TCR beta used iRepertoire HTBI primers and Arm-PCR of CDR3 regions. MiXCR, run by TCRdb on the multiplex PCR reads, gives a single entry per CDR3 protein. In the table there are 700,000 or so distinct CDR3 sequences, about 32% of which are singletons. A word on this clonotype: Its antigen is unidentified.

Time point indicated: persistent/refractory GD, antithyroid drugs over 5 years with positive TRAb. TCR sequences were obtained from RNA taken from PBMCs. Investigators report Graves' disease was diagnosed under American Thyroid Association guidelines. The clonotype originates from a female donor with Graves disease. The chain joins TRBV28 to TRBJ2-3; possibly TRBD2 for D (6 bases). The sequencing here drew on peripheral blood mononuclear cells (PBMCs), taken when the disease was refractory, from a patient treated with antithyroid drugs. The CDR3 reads CASSPRSWAGTSLYTDTQYF. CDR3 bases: TGTGCCAGCAGTCCGAGGTCTTGGGCGGGAACCTCCCTCTACACAGATACGCAGTATTTT.